This T cell receptor (beta chain) was identified in a study of blood T cell repertoires in COVID-19. The overall study: Donors in the United States, Italy and Spain gave samples during acute or convalescent COVID-19. Sample material is recorded as cDNA or gDNA derived from T cells, B-cell-depleted T cells, or PBMCs.

With 5 bases removed from V and 4 bases from J, the gap between germline ends came to 14 bases. Germline CDR1 and CDR2: MNHEY and SVGAGI. The CDR3 extends over 14 amino acids. The assay was immunoSEQ multiplex PCR, and TCRdb's table has in-frame clones only and misses some. The sample yields about 48,000 clones, 80% to 90% seen once. Sequencing used peripheral blood. The source of this sequence is a human donor in a cohort sampled during active COVID-19. The donor label of this sample is uncertain. The chain is built from TRBV6-5 and TRBJ1-1, with D perhaps matching TRBD1 (6 bases). This CDR3 reads CASSRGARVTEAFF. CDR3 sequence (DNA): TGTGCCAGCAGTCGGGGGGCAAGGGTCACTGAAGCTTTCTTT.